The next 13 T cell receptor beta chains were all read from a single sample in a study of blood T cell repertoires in COVID-19 (dated by TCRdb to about 2020). Receptor libraries were prepared by the immunoSEQ multiplex PCR assay. The source is immuneACCESS, and TCRdb retained only in-frame sequences with V and J called. Part of the clones is not carried over; for the studies checked, unresolved V genes explain less than half of this, and the remainder is unexplained. The sample includes around 78,000 clones, with about 90% observed a single time. The top ten clonotypes cover 5% to 6.5% of the sample. The source material was peripheral blood. The receptors come from a middle-aged man with active COVID-19.

In its sample, this clone was seen once. This sequence joins TRBV9 and TRBJ2-7, with TRBD1 matching 8 bases. Per the germline V gene, CDR1 is SGDLS and CDR2 is YYNGEE. This CDR3 has 13 amino acids. V shed 3 bases, J shed 7 bases, and the junction held 6 bases outside the gene matches. CDR3 nucleotides: TGTGCCAGCAGCGCCAGACAGGGGTTAGAGCAGTACTTC. It yields the protein CASSARQGLEQYF.

V usage is TRBV13 and J usage is TRBJ1-1; a possible D gene is TRBD1 (5 bases). Per the germline V gene, CDR1 is PRHDT and CDR2 is FYEKMQ (reference sequence). V gave up 6 bases and J gave up 8 bases, with 10 bases separating them. The CDR3 is made up of 11 amino acids. CDR3: CASRGGAEAFF. The CDR3 DNA sequence: TGTGCCAGCAGGGGTGGGGCGGAAGCTTTCTTT.

In nucleotides, the CDR3 is TGTGCCAGCAGCCCTGTTGGGACAGGGGTGACAGATACGCAGTATTTT. This sequence encodes CASSPVGTGVTDTQYF. The rearrangement joins TRBV7-2 to TRBJ2-3; 10 bases are shared with TRBD1. Trimming took 5 bases from V and 3 from J; bases not matched to a gene: 8. This CDR3 is built from 16 residues. Germline CDR1 reads SGHTA; CDR2 reads FQGNSA. The full variable domain, in which reference TRBV7-2 and TRBJ2-3 provide the parts outside the CDR3, is GAGVSQSPSNKVTEKGKDVELRCDPISGHTALYWYRQSLGQGLEFLIYFQGNSAPDKSGLPSDRFSAERTGGSVSTLTIQRTQQEDSAVYLCASSPVGTGVTDTQYFGPGTRLTVL.

The chain carries TRBV2 and TRBJ1-1; no clear D. The CDR3 is 14 amino acids. From germline, CDR1 is SNHLY and CDR2 FYNNEI. With 9 bases removed from V and 1 base from J, the gap between germline ends came to 15 bases. CDR3 DNA: TGTGCCAGTTCTTCGGAGAAATCGAACACTGAAGCTTTCTTT. It translates to CASSSEKSNTEAFF.

The genes are TRBV7-3 and TRBJ2-6, with 13 bases lining up with TRBD2. Germline V gives CDR1 SGHTA, CDR2 FQGTGA. This CDR3 is built from 18 residues. J gave up 4 bases and V 0 bases, and 3 bases lay outside the gene matches. The chain's CDR3 is CASSLTGLAGSGANVLTF. The CDR3 DNA reads TGTGCCAGCAGCTTAACGGGACTAGCGGGGTCAGGGGCCAACGTCCTGACTTTC.

The chain is built from TRBV7-2 and TRBJ1-5, with TRBD1 matching 9 bases. The V gene's germline CDR1 is SGHTA and CDR2 FQGNSA. CDR3 size: 17 residues. After removal of 10 bases from V and 0 bases from J, the junction contained 13 bases not matched to a gene. The CDR3 loop reads CATSVTGGFSSNQPQHF. CDR3 nucleotides: TGTGCCACCTCCGTGACAGGGGGTTTTAGTAGCAATCAGCCCCAGCATTTT.

The rearrangement uses TRBV10-3 and TRBJ2-1; 7 bases line up with TRBD2. CDR3 length: 18 residues. Germline values: CDR1 ENHRY, CDR2 SYGVKD. V lost 3 bases to trimming and J lost 4 bases; unmatched junction nucleotides: 15. CDR3 protein: CAISESIGRGTKYNEQFF. CDR3 DNA sequence: TGTGCCATCAGTGAATCGATAGGACGGGGGACTAAGTACAATGAGCAGTTCTTC.

This chain connects TRBV4-1 to TRBJ1-3, with D unclear. V dropped 3 bases and J dropped 0 bases, with 18 bases sitting between them. The germline CDR1 and CDR2 sequences are MGHRA and YSYEKL. The CDR3 is made up of 18 amino acids. The CDR3 spells CASSQNTRVRFSGNTIYF. CDR3 nucleotide sequence: TGCGCCAGCAGCCAGAACACTAGGGTTCGGTTCTCTGGAAACACCATATATTTT.

The chain couples TRBV19 to TRBJ1-1, with 7 bases fitting TRBD1. The germline V gene encodes CDR1 LNHDA and CDR2 SQIVND (reference sequence). The J segment lost 4 bases and the V segment lost 5 bases, leaving 7 bases of the junction unmatched. The CDR3 runs to 14 residues. The CDR3 region has the DNA TGTGCCAGTAGTCCCGACAGGGTGGGCACTGAAGCTTTCTTT. Amino acids: CASSPDRVGTEAFF.

A single count supports this clone. This chain uses TRBV27 with TRBJ1-5, with D unresolved. Germline V lookup: CDR1 MNHEY, CDR2 SMNVEV (reference sequence). The CDR3 consists of 17 residues. V lost 3 bases and J lost 4, with 19 bases in between. In DNA, the CDR3 is TGTGCCAGCAGTTTGCTCCTAGTCAGAGTTGCTAATCAGCCCCAGCATTTT. Its translation: CASSLLLVRVANQPQHF.

This clone was counted between two and nine times. The rearrangement links TRBV30 to TRBJ2-7; the D gene is possibly TRBD1 (6 bases). Germline assignment: CDR1 GTSNPN and CDR2 SVGIG (reference sequence). The CDR3 is made up of 13 amino acids. The ends were cut back, 3 bases at V and 0 bases at J, with 9 bases in the middle. CDR3 loop: CAWRTGTSYEQYF. CDR3 in DNA: TGTGCCTGGAGAACAGGGACCTCCTACGAGCAGTACTTC.

The chain couples TRBV4-1 to TRBJ2-7, with 7 positions matching TRBD2. The CDR3 is 14 residues long. With V trimmed by 1 base and J by 9 bases, 9 bases remained unmatched. Looked up from germline, CDR1 is MGHRA and CDR2 is YSYEKL. CDR3 nucleotide sequence: TGCGCCAGCAGCCAAGCCCTGGGGGGGACTGGGCAGTACTTC. Protein product: CASSQALGGTGQYF.

The chain uses TRBV27 and TRBJ1-2; possible D gene TRBD1, 5 bases. CDR1 MNHEY and CDR2 SMNVEV come from the germline V gene (reference sequence). CDR3 length: 15 amino acids. Trimming stripped 5 bases from V and 0 bases from J, with 13 bases between. In DNA form, the CDR3 reads TGTGCCAGCAGTCTAACAGGAGCGACTAACTATGGCTACACCTTC. Its translation is CASSLTGATNYGYTF.